This T cell receptor (beta chain) was captured in a study of technical replicates of blood from a few donors. Produced via immunoSEQ multiplex PCR; TCRdb's table is partial and in-frame only. The sample has over 55,000 clones, more than 85% seen once; the top ten hold 5% to 6.5%. Germline trimming cut 2 bases from V and 6 bases from J; bases unmatched to any gene: 17. The CDR3 covers 17 residues. Germline assignment: CDR1 SGHRS and CDR2 YFSETQ. The V gene is TRBV5-1, the J gene TRBJ2-7, with 7 bases fitting TRBD2. The sequence was collected from a human donor in good health. Some clones in this sample may be carry-over from other donors' samples. The specimen sequenced was PBMCs. This CDR3 is CASSFNRWGRGNAEQYF. In DNA, the CDR3 is TGCGCCAGCAGCTTCAACCGTTGGGGGAGGGGTAATGCCGAGCAGTACTTC. Complete variable domain (other parts from reference TRBV5-1 and TRBJ2-7): KAGVTQTPRYLIKTRGQQVTLSCSPISGHRSVSWYQQTPGQGLQFLFEYFSETQRNKGNFPGRFSGRQFSNSRSEMNVSTLELGDSALYLCASSFNRWGRGNAEQYFGPGTRLTVT.